The 11 T cell receptor beta chains listed next were all sequenced from one sample in a study of naive and memory T cell subsets. Whole-study results and caveats: Especially in CD8 cells, naive repertoires contained a few larger clonotypes, possibly CD45RA-re-expressing memory cells.

No antigen is known for these receptors. Two oligonucleotides, mixed equimolar, formed the beta constant-region primer covering TRBC1 and TRBC2. Ligated cDNA was amplified by four rounds of PCR with nested alpha and beta constant-region primers and SP2. One entry per CDR3 protein results from TCRdb running MiXCR on the UMI-ligation and nested PCR reads. The table lists around 83,000 distinct CDR3 sequences, approximately 10% of them singletons. The source material was naive CD4+ T cells from blood. The receptors were sampled from a human donor in good health.

The chain combines TRBV5-1 with TRBJ1-1, with 9 bases fitting TRBD1. Germline loops: CDR1 SGHRS, CDR2 YFSETQ. The CDR3 totals 13 residues. J gave up 5 bases and V 7 bases, and 6 bases lay outside the gene matches. DNA of the CDR3: TGCGCCAGCTCGGGACAGGGATATACTGAAGCTTTCTTT. Translating it yields CASSGQGYTEAFF.

This clonotype was observed at least ten times. This rearrangement joins TRBV28 to TRBJ1-1; 10 nucleotides align to TRBD1. The CDR3 extends over 12 amino acids. CDR1 is MDHEN and CDR2 is SYDVKM in the germline V gene. Trimming took 5 bases from V and 10 from J; bases not matched to a gene: 4. CDR3 amino acids: CASSTRTGGAFF. In nucleotides, the CDR3 is TGTGCCAGCAGTACTAGGACAGGGGGAGCTTTCTTT.

The chain recombines TRBV10-3 with TRBJ2-7; 7 bases match TRBD1. With 7 bases clipped from V and 7 bases from J, the junction kept 7 bases outside the gene matches. The CDR3 is made up of 12 amino acids. Germline CDR1 and CDR2: ENHRY and SYGVKD. The CDR3 protein is CAIKGQGEEQYF. The CDR3 DNA is TGTGCCATCAAAGGTCAGGGGGAAGAGCAGTACTTC.

The chain combines TRBV12-3 or TRBV12-4 with TRBJ2-3, with D possibly being TRBD1 (5 bases). Trimming shortened V by 2 bases and J by 3 bases, and 15 bases separated the two germline ends. The CDR3 length is 16 residues. The CDR3 protein is CASSLMGRVKTDTQYF. Written as DNA, the CDR3 is TGTGCCAGCAGTTTAATGGGCAGGGTGAAAACAGATACGCAGTATTTT.

This clonotype was picked up many times. The chain is built from TRBV10-3 and TRBJ2-5; possible D gene TRBD1, 5 bases. With 5 bases removed from V and 3 bases from J, the gap between germline ends came to 10 bases. The CDR3 length is 13 residues. Germline-derived CDR1 and CDR2 are ENHRY and SYGVKD. The CDR3 DNA is TGTGCCATCAGTAGGGGATCAGAAGAGACCCAGTACTTC. Translation gives CAISRGSEETQYF.

This clonotype was found many times. The chain employs TRBV15 and TRBJ1-6; D ambiguous. Between the trimmed V and J ends, which lost 0 bases and 8 bases, there was a span of 23 bases. Germline CDR1 and CDR2: LNHNV and YYDKDF (reference sequence). This CDR3 is 19 amino acids long. The CDR3 region has the DNA TGTGCCACCAGCAGAGATAAGCTATTGGGATCAGAACGGCATTCACCCCTCCACTTT. Amino acids: CATSRDKLLGSERHSPLHF.

This clonotype was recorded a few times. The chain has TRBV7-9 and TRBJ1-1; D call uncertain. The V end was cut by 2 bases, the J end by 1 base, with 8 bases between. CDR1 and CDR2 (germline): SEHNR, FQNEAQ (reference sequence). This CDR3 region has 14 residues. The CDR3 loop reads CASSLSQENTEAFF. For the CDR3, the DNA is TGTGCCAGCAGCTTAAGTCAGGAGAACACTGAAGCTTTCTTT.

The V gene is TRBV6-2 or TRBV6-3, the J gene TRBJ2-1; TRBD2 agrees at 11 bases. This CDR3 comprises 16 residues. The germline V gene has CDR1 MNHEY and CDR2 SVGEGT. Germline trimming cut 2 bases from V and 6 bases from J; bases unmatched to any gene: 6. CDR3 protein: CASSYILAGVSNEQFF. For the CDR3, the DNA is TGTGCCAGCAGTTACATACTAGCGGGAGTCAGCAATGAGCAGTTCTTC.

This clonotype has only a few counts. The V call is TRBV29-1, the J call TRBJ2-3; D unclear. V gave up 6 bases and J gave up 7 bases, with 20 bases separating them. The CDR3 sequence is 14 residues long. Germline CDR1 is SQVTM and CDR2 is ANQGSEA. The CDR3 sequence: CSVLGPVGDYTQYF. The CDR3 DNA is TGCAGCGTCCTGGGCCCGGTTGGAGATTATACGCAGTATTTT.

Only a few counts were recorded for this clonotype. The chain combines TRBV25-1 with TRBJ2-7; D remains unclear. Trimming cost V 2 bases and J 6 bases, with 8 bases left between them. CDR3 length equals 12 residues. The germline CDR1 and CDR2 sequences are MGHDK and SYGVNS. The CDR3 region is CASSEVRTEQYF. The CDR3 DNA reads as TGTGCCAGCAGTGAAGTTAGAACCGAGCAGTACTTC.

In its sample, this clonotype was seen a few times. J is TRBJ2-3 and V is TRBV14; 8 bases map to TRBD2. Trimming cost V 3 bases and J 8 bases; bases outside gene matches: 4. The CDR3 sequence is 13 residues long. Looked up from germline, CDR1 is SGHDN and CDR2 is FVKESK. CDR3 nucleotides: TGTGCCAGCAGCCACGCCGGGGGGGGTACGCAGTATTTT. It encodes CASSHAGGGTQYF.